This T cell receptor beta chain was captured by sequencing in a study of Graves' ophthalmopathy and Graves' hyperthyroidism. Study details: Samples of peripheral blood were obtained at initial diagnosis, prior to treatment of any kind.

The CDR3 extends over 14 amino acids. Between the trimmed V and J ends, which lost 1 base and 4 bases, there was a span of 11 bases. The germline V gene encodes CDR1 SGHRS and CDR2 YFSETQ. As to this clonotype: A read error may explain this, as a much larger clone is one base away. The CDR3 carries no conserved terminal phenylalanine or tryptophan, so it likely arises from a read error.

Patients were excluded if they had other autoimmune diseases or uncontrolled infections, and likewise if pregnancy or lactation applied. Serum thyroxine and TRAb, along with clinical symptoms, thyroid ultrasound and orbital computed tomography, were what diagnosis relied on. PBMCs were obtained from roughly 9.5 ml of fresh peripheral blood. Amplification of TCR beta CDR3 regions used RNA transcripts. The first round was an RT-PCR with HTBI primers, and the second round was a multiplex PCR. TCRdb passed the multiplex PCR reads through MiXCR, listing each CDR3 protein once. This sample has around 340,000 distinct CDR3 sequences, with around a sixth found just once.

Sequenced material: peripheral blood. This receptor was identified in an adult man with Graves' ophthalmopathy. This sequence joins TRBV5-1 and TRBJ1-1; D gene unclear. In nucleotides, the CDR3 is TGCGCCAGCAGCTTGCCCGACCCAGGCACTGAAGCTTTCTCT. It specifies CASSLPDPGTEAFS.